This TCR beta chain was sequenced during a study of Ad26.COV2.S vaccination and SARS-CoV-2 variants. General study findings and limits: Analyses of TCR breadth and depth may have underestimated total T cell responses.

The germline V gene encodes CDR1 MDHEN and CDR2 SYDVKM. The CDR3 is 16 amino acids. With 7 bases clipped from V and 2 bases from J, the junction kept 9 bases outside the gene matches. Concerning this clone itself: Its antigen is as yet unknown.

Generated by immunoSEQ multiplex PCR, the TCRdb table keeps only in-frame clones and is missing some. The sample lists 410,000 or so clones, 90% seen once, with roughly an eighth in the top ten. Treatment specified: around 19 received Ad26.COV2.S at low or high dose, single or two shots; about 5 received placebo; per-sample allocation not given. On day 63 after the first injection, vaccine and placebo recipients gave samples. This rearrangement joins TRBV28 to TRBJ2-1; 9 bases align to TRBD1. The source is a person between 18 and 65 years old who received the Ad26.COV2.S COVID-19 vaccine or a placebo. This specimen consisted of peripheral blood, obtained in a trial of Ad26.COV2.S vaccine versus placebo. The CDR3 spells CASKESGTGTYNEQFF. Here the CDR3 DNA reads TGTGCCAGCAAAGAATCAGGGACAGGGACCTACAATGAGCAGTTCTTC.